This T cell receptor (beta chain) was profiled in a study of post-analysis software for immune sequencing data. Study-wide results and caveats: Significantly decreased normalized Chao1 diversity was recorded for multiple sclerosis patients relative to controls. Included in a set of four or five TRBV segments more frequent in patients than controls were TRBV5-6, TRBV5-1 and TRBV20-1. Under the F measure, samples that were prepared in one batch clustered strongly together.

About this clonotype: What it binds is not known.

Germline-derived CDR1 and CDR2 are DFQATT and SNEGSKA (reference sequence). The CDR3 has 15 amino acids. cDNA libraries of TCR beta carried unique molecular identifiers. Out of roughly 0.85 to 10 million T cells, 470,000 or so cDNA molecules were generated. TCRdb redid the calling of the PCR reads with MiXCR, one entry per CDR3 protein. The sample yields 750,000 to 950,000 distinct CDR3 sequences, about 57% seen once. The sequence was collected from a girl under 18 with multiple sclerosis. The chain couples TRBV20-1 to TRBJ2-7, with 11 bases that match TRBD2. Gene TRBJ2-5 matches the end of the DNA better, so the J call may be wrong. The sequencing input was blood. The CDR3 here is CSARLSGGGQETQYF. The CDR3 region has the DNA TGCAGTGCTAGGCTTAGCGGGGGGGGGCAAGAGACCCAGTACTTC.